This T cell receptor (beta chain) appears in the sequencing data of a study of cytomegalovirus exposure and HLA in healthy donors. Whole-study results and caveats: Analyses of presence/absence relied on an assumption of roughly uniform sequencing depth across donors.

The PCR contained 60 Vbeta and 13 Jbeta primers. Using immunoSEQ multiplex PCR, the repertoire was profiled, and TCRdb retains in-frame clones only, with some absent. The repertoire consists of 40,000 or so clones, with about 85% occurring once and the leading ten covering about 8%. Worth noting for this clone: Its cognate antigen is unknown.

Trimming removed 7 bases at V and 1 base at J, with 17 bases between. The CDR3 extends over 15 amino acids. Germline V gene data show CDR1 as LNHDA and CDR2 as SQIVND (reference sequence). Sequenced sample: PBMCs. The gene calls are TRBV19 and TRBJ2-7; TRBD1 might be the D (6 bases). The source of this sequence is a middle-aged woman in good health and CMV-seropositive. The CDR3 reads CASNAQGTLSYEQYF. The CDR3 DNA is TGTGCCAGTAACGCCCAGGGGACCCTTTCCTACGAGCAGTACTTC. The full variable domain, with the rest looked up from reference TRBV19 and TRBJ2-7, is DGGITQSPKYLFRKEGQNVTLSCEQNLNHDAMYWYRQDPGQGLRLIYYSQIVNDFQKGDIAEGYSVSREKKESFPLTVTSAQKNPTAFYLCASNAQGTLSYEQYFGPGTRLTVT.